This TCR beta chain was obtained from a study of blood T cells in healthy people across ages. Next came a second PCR, run for about 7 to 12 cycles, which used a sample-barcoded 5' primer along with a J-beta primer mix. TCRdb reprocessed the 5' RACE reads via MiXCR and lists one record per CDR3 protein. The repertoire holds more than 700,000 distinct CDR3 sequences, with 50% to 65% as singletons. Trimming at V came to 4 bases and at J to 0 bases, leaving 9 bases not matched to a gene. CDR1 LGHNA and CDR2 YNFKEQ come from the germline V gene. The CDR3 is 16 amino acids. This rearrangement joins TRBV4-2 to TRBJ2-7; 7 bases line up with TRBD1. The clonotype was recovered from an older man in good health. Material for sequencing was blood. In DNA, the CDR3 is TGTGCCAGCAGCCCTAAGGGGGCCTCGAGCTCCTACGAGCAGTACTTC. Its translation: CASSPKGASSSYEQYF.